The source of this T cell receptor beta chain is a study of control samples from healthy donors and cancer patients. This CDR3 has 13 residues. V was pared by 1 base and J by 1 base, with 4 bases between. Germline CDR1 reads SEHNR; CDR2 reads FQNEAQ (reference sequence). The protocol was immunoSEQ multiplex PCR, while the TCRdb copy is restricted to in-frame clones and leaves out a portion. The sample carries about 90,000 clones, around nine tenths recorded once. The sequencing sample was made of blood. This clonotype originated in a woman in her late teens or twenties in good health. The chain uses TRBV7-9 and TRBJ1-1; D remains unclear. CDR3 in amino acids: CASSLGQNTEAFF. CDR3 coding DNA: TGTGCCAGCAGCTTAGGGCAGAACACTGAAGCTTTCTTT.